The rows below give T cell receptor beta chains drawn from one sample of a study of monozygotic twins with inflammatory bowel disease. TCRdb re-analyzed the 5' RACE reads; it lists each CDR3 protein once, without DNA. The table counts over 200,000 distinct CDR3 sequences; approximately 1.5% lies in the top ten. Sample: blood. The receptors stem from a human donor with ulcerative colitis or Crohn's disease, or a healthy co-twin of an affected twin (not recorded which). The CDR3 runs from the conserved cysteine through the conserved F or W. The order of the fields is J gene, V gene, CDR3 protein.

TRBJ1-1	TRBV5-5	CASSFPGFGTEAFF
TRBJ1-2	TRBV5-1	CASSSTTGTGAGYGYTF
TRBJ2-6	TRBV5-1	CASAGGGWGSGANVLTF
TRBJ2-1	TRBV12-3/TRBV12-4	CASNQMGQISYNEQFF
TRBJ1-4	TRBV15	CATSRPDGFELFF
TRBJ1-6	TRBV20-1	CSARGTGTANYNSPLHF
TRBJ1-1	TRBV7-9	CASSSRTRSDTEAFF
TRBJ1-1	TRBV20-1	CSAIGPKGNTEAFF
TRBJ2-1	TRBV6-1	CASSALQSSSYNEQFF
TRBJ2-5	TRBV12-3/TRBV12-4	CASSLGVNQETQYF
TRBJ1-2	TRBV3-1	CASSQDSGGWDYGYTF
TRBJ2-6	TRBV6-5	CASSYSIGLSGANVLTF
TRBJ1-2	TRBV12-3/TRBV12-4	CASSFWDSLKRANYGYTF
TRBJ1-1	TRBV5-6	CASRNGQEAFF
TRBJ2-1	TRBV27	CASSLSRTYNEQFF
TRBJ1-1	TRBV28	CASRRASNTEAFF
TRBJ1-1	TRBV12-3/TRBV12-4	CASSSQQGWTEAFF
TRBJ2-5	TRBV20-1	CSASSGGQETQYF
TRBJ1-1	TRBV20-1	CSCGNGRNTEAFF
TRBJ1-1	TRBV15	CATSRNLDTEAFF
TRBJ2-1	TRBV29-1	CSVEVTHGHNEQFF
TRBJ1-1	TRBV5-4	CASSLGGGTVYTEAFF
TRBJ2-6	TRBV29-1	CSVGDSGANVLTF
TRBJ2-3	TRBV20-1	CSAREGRGDTDTQYF
TRBJ2-7	TRBV20-1	CSATRAYEQYF
TRBJ2-3	TRBV12-3/TRBV12-4	CASSFSEGPDTQYF
TRBJ2-2	TRBV14	CASSPAIAGANTGELFF
TRBJ1-2	TRBV6-1	CASRRPSLGVLGYTF
TRBJ2-7	TRBV7-2	CASSSRDRLSYEQYF
TRBJ1-2	TRBV6-1	CASTRAGGGYGYTF
TRBJ1-1	TRBV20-1	CSARDSGSPSLSTEAFF
TRBJ1-1	TRBV12-3/TRBV12-4	CASSLTGENTEAFF
TRBJ2-7	TRBV5-1	CASSRGPGNAYEQYF
TRBJ2-7	TRBV7-2	CASSLRQSSYEQYF
TRBJ1-3	TRBV4-1	CASSQDPTAGNSGNTIYF
TRBJ1-2	TRBV25-1	CASQQGGDGYTF
TRBJ1-2	TRBV7-9	CATQGAKGYTF
TRBJ1-1	TRBV11-2	CASSHSGTRNTEAFF
TRBJ2-1	TRBV12-3/TRBV12-4	CASSDREHNEQFF
TRBJ2-7	TRBV6-5	CASSNRGFEQYF
TRBJ1-2	TRBV5-1	CASSLDFGTDFYGYTF
TRBJ2-1	TRBV19	CASKPPGRNEQFF
TRBJ2-2	TRBV11-2	CASSPSVSTGELFF
TRBJ1-2	TRBV5-1	CASSLSVEANYGYTF
TRBJ2-3	TRBV6-1	CASSEGGRANTQYF
TRBJ1-2	TRBV7-2	CASSLTSPQLINYGYTF
TRBJ2-5	TRBV18	CASSPPQLGQYF
TRBJ2-7	TRBV7-9	CASSTYGEQYF
TRBJ1-1	TRBV12-3/TRBV12-4	CASSSPRHMNTEAFF
TRBJ1-2	TRBV6-2/TRBV6-3	CASTQDGPYGYTF
TRBJ2-1	TRBV24-1	CATSGRPRYNEQFF
TRBJ1-2	TRBV18	CASSSGRDSADGYTF
TRBJ2-1	TRBV20-1	CSVSSGPPLDEQFF
TRBJ2-2	TRBV5-5	CASTAGANTGELFF
TRBJ1-2	TRBV20-1	CSPLDRGYGYTF
TRBJ1-2	TRBV5-5	CASSGTGGADYGYTF